A single sample gave rise to the 7 T cell receptor beta chains below, sequenced in a study of regulatory T cells in long-lasting Graves disease. TCR beta libraries were built with iRepertoire HTBI primers and Arm-PCR of CDR3 regions. TCRdb re-derived calls from the multiplex PCR reads in MiXCR, one entry per CDR3 protein. The table has about 220,000 distinct CDR3 sequences, around a fifth seen once. Noted time point: newly diagnosed GD, antithyroid drugs for less than 3 months. There was RNA extracted from PBMCs, and the TCR library was made from it. These data are also associated with another study on T cells in Graves' hyperthyroidism and ophthalmopathy.

The specimen was peripheral blood mononuclear cells (PBMCs), collected at new diagnosis, from a patient treated with antithyroid drugs. The receptors were gathered from a woman between 25 and 40 years old with Graves disease.

The chain is built from TRBV12-3 or TRBV12-4 and TRBJ1-1, with a weak D call TRBD1 (5 bases). This CDR3 has 15 residues. V lost 8 bases, J lost 4 bases, and 20 bases lay in between. The CDR3 bases are TGTGCCAGCGGTACCCGCGGGGGGTACGGCACTGAAGCTTTCTTT. Protein product: CASGTRGGYGTEAFF.

The genes are TRBV18 and TRBJ2-1, with D possibly being TRBD1 (5 bases). The CDR3 is 14 amino acids. CDR1 is KGHSH, CDR2 LQKENI, per germline. V was shortened by 3 bases and J by 8 bases, with 14 bases between the two germline ends. The CDR3 protein is CASSPVAGPHEQFF. The CDR3 coding sequence is TGTGCCAGCTCACCGGTGGCAGGGCCCCATGAGCAGTTCTTC.

This clonotype was detected many times. The rearrangement uses TRBV7-2 and TRBJ2-3; a possible D gene is TRBD2 (5 bases). Germline V gene sequence: CDR1 SGHTA, CDR2 FQGNSA. Trimming took 1 base from V and 1 from J, leaving 12 bases between them. This CDR3 region has 16 residues. The CDR3 DNA reads as TGTGCCAGCAGCTTAGAGCGTGGACTCCGCACAGATACGCAGTATTTT. It yields the protein CASSLERGLRTDTQYF.

This chain links TRBV2 with TRBJ2-2; 9 bases fit TRBD2. The CDR3 is 14 amino acids. The V gene's germline CDR1 is SNHLY and CDR2 FYNNEI. J gave up 5 bases and V 8 bases, and 6 bases lay outside the gene matches. The CDR3: CASGGLAQTGELFF. The CDR3 DNA is TGTGCCAGCGGGGGACTAGCTCAAACCGGGGAGCTGTTTTTT.

This clonotype was observed at least ten times. The chain has TRBV20-1 and TRBJ1-1; D remains unclear. Trimming stripped 3 bases from V and 7 bases from J, with 9 bases between. The CDR3 has 11 residues. Germline CDR1 DFQATT, CDR2 SNEGSKA (reference sequence). The CDR3 region has the DNA TGCAGTGCTAGTAACTTTTTTGAAGCTTTCTTT. It translates to CSASNFFEAFF.

The chain is built from TRBV5-1 and TRBJ1-6; 7 bases are a match to TRBD1. Germline V CDR1 and CDR2: SGHRS, YFSETQ. The CDR3 is 16 residues long. The junction had 10 bases not matched to a gene; V was cut back by 4 bases and J by 6 bases. The CDR3 loop reads CASSHLPGQSNSPLHF. CDR3 DNA sequence: TGCGCCAGCAGCCATTTACCGGGACAGTCTAATTCACCCCTCCACTTT.

This clonotype showed up many times. The chain couples TRBV7-9 to TRBJ2-1; D unclear. The V and J ends lost 1 base and 13 bases respectively, with 2 bases between them. This CDR3 has 9 amino acids. CDR1 and CDR2 (germline): SEHNR, FQNEAQ (reference sequence). The CDR3 DNA reads TGTGCCAGCAGCTTAGATCAGTTCTTC. Encoded protein: CASSLDQFF.